This T cell receptor (beta chain) was sequenced during a study of blood T cell repertoires in COVID-19. Overall study: Whether acute or convalescent, the COVID-19 samples came from the United States, Italy and Spain. PBMCs, B-cell-depleted T cells, or T cells were the source of the cDNA or gDNA that made up the material.

The CDR3 is made up of 14 amino acids. Germline-derived CDR1 and CDR2 are SNHLY and FYNNEI. V was pared by 4 bases and J by 5 bases, with 14 bases between. Assay: immunoSEQ multiplex PCR; the TCRdb copy retains only in-frame clones and omits some. The top ten clones hold roughly 3% of a sample with about 340,000 clones, about 83% of them seen once. The rearrangement uses TRBV2 and TRBJ1-2; weak D call: TRBD1 (5 bases). What was sequenced was peripheral blood. This receptor was taken from a man in his thirties or forties with active or convalescent COVID-19. The CDR3 DNA reads TGTGCCAGCAGTGCTTCAGGAGGGGATTATGGCTACACCTTC. Protein sequence: CASSASGGDYGYTF.